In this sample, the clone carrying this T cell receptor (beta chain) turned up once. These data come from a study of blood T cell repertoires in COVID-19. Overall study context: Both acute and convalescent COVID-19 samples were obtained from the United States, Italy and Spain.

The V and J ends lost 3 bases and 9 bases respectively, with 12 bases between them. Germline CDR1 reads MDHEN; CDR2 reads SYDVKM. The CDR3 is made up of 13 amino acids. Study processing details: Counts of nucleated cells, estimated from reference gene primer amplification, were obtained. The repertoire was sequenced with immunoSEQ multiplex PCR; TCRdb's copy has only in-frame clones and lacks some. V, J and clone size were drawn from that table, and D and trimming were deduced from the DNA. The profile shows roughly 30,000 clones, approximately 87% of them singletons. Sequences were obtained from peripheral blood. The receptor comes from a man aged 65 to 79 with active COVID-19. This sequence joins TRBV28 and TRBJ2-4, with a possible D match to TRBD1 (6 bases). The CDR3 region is CASSFPGVSIQYF. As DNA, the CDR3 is TGTGCCAGCAGTTTCCCAGGGGTGAGCATTCAGTACTTC. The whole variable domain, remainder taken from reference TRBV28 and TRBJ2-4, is DVKVTQSSRYLVKRTGEKVFLECVQDMDHENMFWYRQDPGLGLRLIYFSYDVKMKEKGDIPEGYSVSREKKERFSLILESASTNQTSMYLCASSFPGVSIQYFGAGTRLSVL.